One and the same sample provided the 28 T cell receptor beta chains below, sequenced in a study of cytomegalovirus exposure and HLA in healthy donors. PCR used 60 Vbeta primers and 13 Jbeta primers. Produced via immunoSEQ multiplex PCR; TCRdb's table is partial and in-frame only. Altogether 100,000 or so clones are present, 10% to 15% being singletons, with the ten largest covering around 15%. Source material: PBMCs. The receptor source for this set is a man aged 40-49 years in good health and CMV-seropositive.

V is TRBV5-4 and J is TRBJ2-7, with D possibly matching TRBD1 (6 bases). Looked up from germline, CDR1 is SGHNT and CDR2 is YYREEE (reference sequence). This CDR3 spans 15 amino acids. The V and J ends lost 3 bases and 3 bases respectively, with 16 bases between them. Written as DNA, the CDR3 is TGTGCCAGCAGCTCTCAGGGGCAGGGGAGCTACGAGCAGTACTTC. Translating it yields CASSSQGQGSYEQYF.

This clone has just a few counts. This chain joins TRBV6-5 and TRBJ1-4, with 8 nucleotides matching TRBD1. V was pared by 4 bases and J by 7 bases, with 8 bases of the junction left unmatched. This CDR3 has 15 residues. The germline V gene encodes CDR1 MNHEY and CDR2 SVGAGI. The DNA for the CDR3 is TGTGCCAGCAGTTCCCAGGGGGCGACGGGTGAAAAACTGTTTTTT. As protein: CASSSQGATGEKLFF.

The chain recombines TRBV10-1 with TRBJ2-2; TRBD2 aligns across 11 bases. Germline V gives CDR1 WNHNN, CDR2 SYGVQD (reference sequence). The CDR3 covers 13 residues. Trimming removed 10 bases from V and 4 bases from J; junction bases left unmatched: 2. The chain's CDR3 is CATGTSGTGELFF. CDR3 sequence (DNA): TGCGCCACCGGGACTAGCGGCACCGGGGAGCTGTTTTTT.

V usage is TRBV6-5 and J usage is TRBJ1-1; 9 bases fit TRBD1. This CDR3 contains 15 residues. Germline CDR1 MNHEY, CDR2 SVGAGI. The V and J ends lost 6 bases and 1 base, in that order; junction bases with no gene match: 6. Here the CDR3 DNA reads TGTGCCAGCAGGGACAGGGGACGGGGGAACACTGAAGCTTTCTTT. Translated, it gives CASRDRGRGNTEAFF.

The genes are TRBV9 and TRBJ1-5; D uncertain. The V gene lost 0 bases and the J gene lost 4 bases, with 5 bases spanning the gap. CDR3 size: 13 residues. Germline CDR1 SGDLS, CDR2 YYNGEE. For the CDR3, the DNA is TGTGCCAGCAGCGTAGAACTGAATCAGCCCCAGCATTTT. Translation: CASSVELNQPQHF.

A few counts support this clone. For the CDR3, the DNA is TGCAGCGTTCAGGCCGGCAGCACAGATACGCAGTATTTT. Translating it yields CSVQAGSTDTQYF. The rearrangement uses TRBV29-1 and TRBJ2-3; D is ambiguous. Germline assignment: CDR1 SQVTM and CDR2 ANQGSEA. The CDR3 loop spans 13 amino acids. Trimming stripped 5 bases from V and 0 bases from J, with 9 bases between.

Only a few counts were recorded for this clone. The V and J genes are TRBV5-1 and TRBJ1-4; possible D gene TRBD1, 5 bases. Between the trimmed V and J ends, which lost 0 bases and 8 bases, there was a span of 11 bases. CDR3 length: 14 amino acids. CDR1 is SGHRS, CDR2 YFSETQ, per germline. CDR3 protein: CASSLAGSDEKLFF. The CDR3 nucleotides are TGCGCCAGCAGCTTGGCAGGGTCTGACGAAAAACTGTTTTTT.

The sample holds one count of this clone. The chain carries TRBV7-9 and TRBJ1-3; a weak D match, TRBD1 (5 bases). Trimming pared 5 bases from V and 0 bases from J, leaving 11 bases between. In germline, CDR1 is SEHNR, CDR2 FQNEAQ (reference sequence). The CDR3 has 15 amino acids. Here the CDR3 reads CASSHDSFSGNTIYF. DNA of the CDR3: TGTGCCAGCAGCCACGACAGTTTCTCTGGAAACACCATATATTTT.

This clone was seen a handful of times. The V call is TRBV28, the J call TRBJ1-6; tentatively, D is TRBD1 (5 bases). Trimming took off 5 bases at V and 5 bases at J, with 10 bases between the two ends. CDR1 and CDR2 (germline): MDHEN, SYDVKM. This CDR3 is 14 amino acids long. The CDR3 protein is CASSQLGDNSPLHF. The CDR3 coding sequence is TGTGCCAGCAGTCAGCTAGGGGATAATTCACCCCTCCACTTT.

This clone was seen a handful of times. The chain employs TRBV27 and TRBJ2-1, with 9 bases aligning to TRBD2. The germline V gene has CDR1 MNHEY and CDR2 SMNVEV (reference sequence). V shed 5 bases and J 8 bases; nucleotides not matched to a gene: 7. This CDR3 spans 14 amino acids. The CDR3 spells CASSLAGRGDEQFF. The CDR3 bases are TGTGCCAGCAGTCTAGCGGGGAGGGGGGATGAGCAGTTCTTC.

This clone was seen a few times. This chain joins TRBV9 and TRBJ2-1, with D perhaps matching TRBD1 (5 bases). The V gene lost 0 bases and the J gene lost 3 bases, with 13 bases spanning the gap. This CDR3 comprises 16 residues. Germline V lookup: CDR1 SGDLS, CDR2 YYNGEE. The CDR3 region is CASSVGRAGNYNEQFF. In nucleotides, the CDR3 is TGTGCCAGCAGCGTAGGCAGGGCAGGGAACTACAATGAGCAGTTCTTC.

This clone was detected only a few times. This chain links TRBV30 with TRBJ2-6, with D tentatively TRBD2 (5 bases). The CDR3 is made up of 16 amino acids. The ends were cut back, 0 bases at V and 0 bases at J, with 9 bases in the middle. CDR1 is GTSNPN and CDR2 is SVGIG in the germline V gene (reference sequence). The CDR3 DNA follows: TGTGCCTGGAGTGTGAGTGGGAGCTCTGGGGCCAACGTCCTGACTTTC. Its protein product is CAWSVSGSSGANVLTF.

This chain links TRBV19 with TRBJ2-5, with a tentative D call TRBD1 (6 bases). The CDR3 has 14 residues. Germline lookup yields CDR1 LNHDA and CDR2 SQIVND (reference sequence). V lost 3 bases to trimming and J lost 5 bases, with 13 bases between them. In nucleotides, the CDR3 is TGTGCCAGTAGTATTCAGGGGCTGGGGGAGACCCAGTACTTC. The encoded protein is CASSIQGLGETQYF.

The chain joins TRBV9 to TRBJ1-2; D ambiguous. V was trimmed by 0 bases and J by 0 bases, leaving 12 bases between them. The CDR3 consists of 16 residues. Germline loops: CDR1 SGDLS, CDR2 YYNGEE. This chain's CDR3 is CASSVVREATNYGYTF. DNA of the CDR3: TGTGCCAGCAGCGTAGTAAGAGAGGCAACTAACTATGGCTACACCTTC. Full variable domain (missing parts from reference TRBV9 and TRBJ1-2): DSGVTQTPKHLITATGQRVTLRCSPRSGDLSVYWYQQSLDQGLQFLIQYYNGEERAKGNILERFSAQQFPDLHSELNLSSLELGDSALYFCASSVVREATNYGYTFGSGTRLTVV.

The V gene is TRBV19, the J gene TRBJ1-5; 10 positions agree with TRBD1. Per the germline V gene, CDR1 is LNHDA and CDR2 is SQIVND (reference sequence). The CDR3 length is 14 residues. V lost 6 bases to trimming and J lost 6 bases; unmatched junction nucleotides: 5. The CDR3 here is CASSPTGGGQPQHF. The DNA of the CDR3 is TGTGCCAGTAGCCCGACAGGGGGCGGTCAGCCCCAGCATTTT.

This clone appeared a few times. The chain uses TRBV19 and TRBJ1-1; possibly TRBD1 for D (5 bases). Trimming left V 7 bases short and J 3 bases short, with 15 bases between. The germline CDR1 and CDR2 sequences are LNHDA and SQIVND (reference sequence). The CDR3 is 14 residues long. CDR3 loop: CASTSGELDTEAFF. For the CDR3, the DNA is TGTGCCAGTACCTCGGGGGAGTTAGACACTGAAGCTTTCTTT.

This clone occurred a few times. V gene TRBV9 combines with J gene TRBJ2-7; 10 bases match TRBD2. Germline-derived CDR1 and CDR2 are SGDLS and YYNGEE. V was clipped by 6 bases and J by 5 bases; unmatched bases: 5. The CDR3 loop spans 13 amino acids. CDR3 sequence reads: CASKSSGSNEQYF. The CDR3 DNA follows: TGTGCCAGCAAGTCTAGCGGGAGTAACGAGCAGTACTTC.

V usage is TRBV5-1 and J usage is TRBJ1-3; D may be TRBD1 (5 bases). Germline CDR1 reads SGHRS; CDR2 reads YFSETQ. The V gene lost 1 base and the J gene lost 2 bases, with 10 bases spanning the gap. The CDR3 length is 15 residues. This CDR3 reads CASSLRMGPGNTIYF. In DNA, the CDR3 is TGCGCCAGCAGCTTGAGAATGGGGCCTGGAAACACCATATATTTT.

This clone has a handful of counts. The rearrangement uses TRBV6-6 and TRBJ1-5; the D is unclear. Trimming stripped 2 bases from V and 2 bases from J, with 13 bases between. Germline V lookup: CDR1 MNHNY, CDR2 SVGAGI (reference sequence). The CDR3 length is 16 residues. The CDR3 sequence: CASSYHPDWGNQPQHF. The DNA of the CDR3 is TGTGCCAGCAGTTACCACCCAGACTGGGGCAATCAGCCCCAGCATTTT.

The CDR3 loop reads CASSYRVTDTQYF. The CDR3 DNA follows: TGTGCCAGCAGCTACAGGGTCACAGATACGCAGTATTTT. The chain carries TRBV7-3 and TRBJ2-3, with D perhaps matching TRBD1 (6 bases). The CDR3 runs to 13 residues. The V gene lost 4 bases and the J gene lost 2 bases, with 7 bases spanning the gap. Germline loops: CDR1 SGHTA, CDR2 FQGTGA.

V gene TRBV6-1 combines with J gene TRBJ2-7; 8 nucleotides agree with TRBD2. Per the germline V gene, CDR1 is MNHNS and CDR2 is SASEGT. V was pared by 6 bases and J by 3 bases, with 7 bases of the junction left unmatched. This CDR3 spans 14 amino acids. The CDR3: CASSDGRALYEQYF. Written as DNA, the CDR3 is TGTGCCAGCAGCGACGGGAGGGCCCTCTACGAGCAGTACTTC.

Only a few counts were recorded for this clone. The rearrangement uses TRBV19 and TRBJ2-3; 12 nucleotides agree with TRBD2. V lost 4 bases, J lost 1 base, and 3 bases stayed unmatched. Germline values: CDR1 LNHDA, CDR2 SQIVND (reference sequence). This CDR3 is 16 amino acids long. The CDR3 reads CASSRLAGVGTDTQYF. DNA of the CDR3: TGTGCCAGTAGTAGACTAGCGGGAGTAGGCACAGATACGCAGTATTTT.

A few counts support this clone. V is TRBV7-8 and J is TRBJ2-5; weak D call: TRBD1 (5 bases). Looked up from germline, CDR1 is SGHVS and CDR2 is FQNEAQ. The V end lost 3 bases, the J end lost 2 bases, and 13 bases lay between the germline ends. This CDR3 comprises 15 residues. CDR3 sequence: CASSFYRRPQETQYF. The CDR3, as DNA: TGTGCCAGCAGCTTCTACAGGAGACCTCAAGAGACCCAGTACTTC.

The chain employs TRBV19 and TRBJ2-1; 8 bases align to TRBD1. The CDR3 sequence is 16 residues long. Germline CDR1 reads LNHDA; CDR2 reads SQIVND (reference sequence). V lost 2 bases, J lost 3 bases, and 6 bases stayed unmatched. This CDR3 is CASSISSGGLYNEQFF. The CDR3 nucleotides are TGTGCCAGTAGTATATCGTCAGGGGGCCTCTACAATGAGCAGTTCTTC.

Only a few counts were recorded for this clone. The chain has TRBV4-1 and TRBJ2-2, with TRBD2 matching over 13 bases. V lost 4 bases, J lost 3 bases, and 11 bases stayed unmatched. This CDR3 is 19 amino acids long. Germline V gives CDR1 MGHRA, CDR2 YSYEKL. CDR3 bases: TGCGCCAGCAGCCTCAGTGCCCTCACTAGCGGGAGGGACACCGGGGAGCTGTTTTTT. Encoded protein: CASSLSALTSGRDTGELFF.

The chain joins TRBV2 to TRBJ2-3; TRBD2 aligns across 8 bases. Germline loops: CDR1 SNHLY, CDR2 FYNNEI. The CDR3 has 15 amino acids. V gave up 10 bases and J gave up 0 bases; unmatched junction bases: 9. This CDR3 is CAIGGGTPSTDTQYF. CDR3 nucleotides: TGTGCCATCGGGGGGGGGACCCCTAGCACAGATACGCAGTATTTT.

This rearrangement joins TRBV28 to TRBJ2-7; 11 bases align to TRBD1. V dropped 10 bases and J dropped 6; count of bases not matched to a gene: 14. CDR3 size: 15 residues. Germline V CDR1 and CDR2: MDHEN, SYDVKM. CDR3 loop: CATKSAGTGGIEQYF. The CDR3 nucleotides read TGTGCCACCAAATCCGCCGGGACAGGGGGGATCGAGCAGTACTTC.

The chain links TRBV19 to TRBJ2-7; 9 positions agree with TRBD1. The CDR3 runs to 15 residues. The junction had 5 bases not matched to a gene; V was cut back by 3 bases and J by 2 bases. The germline V gene encodes CDR1 LNHDA and CDR2 SQIVND (reference sequence). CDR3 sequence reads: CASSIRGQGTYEQYF. DNA of the CDR3: TGTGCCAGTAGTATTAGGGGACAGGGCACCTACGAGCAGTACTTC.